This TCR beta chain was recovered during a study of type 1 regulatory T cells. Study as a whole: An in vitro protocol generated T-allo10, a Tr1-enriched, alloantigen-specific CD4 T cell product. Study results and caveats: Tr1 cells had a more restricted TCR repertoire than non-Tr1 cells.

In this sample, this clonotype turned up a few times. The antigen remains unidentified. A far more abundant clone sits one base away, making this likely a read error. The CDR3 length is 15 residues. Between the trimmed V and J ends, which lost 4 bases and 3 bases, there was a span of 14 bases. CDR1 and CDR2 (germline): SGHNT, YYREEE (reference sequence). TCRdb used MiXCR to reprocess the reads, holding one entry per CDR3 protein. The data hold approximately 6,000 distinct CDR3 sequences, with around 30% observed a single time. Sequenced material: cultured type 1 regulatory T (Tr1) cells, either the whole culture or a sorted fraction (not recorded which). The rearrangement links TRBV5-4 to TRBJ1-5; D call uncertain. The source is a human donor in good health. CDR3 DNA sequence: TGTGCCAGCAGCCCCGGGCACACAGACAATCAGCCCCAGCATTTT. Translated, it gives CASSPGHTDNQPQHF.